One and the same sample provided the 27 T cell receptor beta chains below, sequenced in a study of tumor-infiltrating lymphocytes in primary liver carcinoma. Germline DNA was also extracted, with blood RNA taken from unsorted whole blood. Researchers generated TCR beta cDNA from approximately 520 ng of total RNA, relying on a constant-region primer. Three nested multiplex PCR rounds, a slightly modified ARM-PCR, produced the libraries for TCR beta. TRBV1-TRBV30 forward primers and a C-beta reverse primer were used in the first two PCR rounds, which each ran for about 10 cycles. TCRdb processed the multiplex PCR reads anew with MiXCR; each CDR3 protein has one entry. The table records about 320,000 distinct CDR3 sequences, about 62% of them present only once. Sequences were obtained from peripheral blood. These receptors came from a man aged 35-49 years with primary liver carcinoma and hepatitis B virus infection.

On this clonotype itself: One base away lies a much larger clone, so this may be a sequencing read error. No conserved phenylalanine or tryptophan is present at the end of the CDR3, so a read error is the likely explanation. The rearrangement links TRBV4-2 to TRBJ2-1; no definite D call. The CDR3 length is 16 residues. From germline, CDR1 is LGHNA and CDR2 YNFKEQ. Trimming took off 0 bases at V and 0 bases at J, with 9 bases between the two ends. In DNA form, the CDR3 reads TGTGCCAGCAGCCAAGAACCTTCAAGCTCCTACAATGAGCAGTTCTTA. Translating it yields CASSQEPSSSYNEQFL.

Worth noting for this clonotype: A much larger clone sits a single nucleotide away, making a read error possible. The chain employs TRBV10-3 and TRBJ1-1; maybe TRBD1 (5 bases). The CDR3 is 13 amino acids. Germline CDR1 ENHRY, CDR2 SYGVKD. The CDR3 protein is CAIGEGQGVEAFF. The CDR3 DNA follows: TGTGCCATCGGTGAGGGGCAGGGAGTGGAGGCTTTCTTT.

Note on this clonotype: Since no conserved phenylalanine or tryptophan closes the CDR3, a read error is the likely cause. V and J are TRBV11-2 and TRBJ2-4; TRBD2 is a possible D gene (5 bases). Trimming left V 5 bases short and J 9 bases short, with 14 bases between. Germline V gene lookup returns CDR1 SGHAT and CDR2 FQNNGV. CDR3 length: 13 residues. CDR3 loop: CASSQRGRSIQYL. In DNA form, the CDR3 reads TGTGCCAGCAGCCAACGGGGTAGGAGCATTCAGTACCTC.

In this sample, this clonotype turned up a few times. With a much larger clone just one base away, this may be a read error. The chain combines TRBV4-1 with TRBJ2-1, with D possibly being TRBD2 (5 bases). CDR1 MGHRA and CDR2 YSYEKL come from the germline V gene. The CDR3 is made up of 12 amino acids. V lost 3 bases and J lost 8, with 8 bases in between. Here the CDR3 reads CASSQGEDEQFF. CDR3 nucleotide sequence: TGCGCCAGCAGCCAGGGAGAGGATGAGCAGTTCTTC.

The V and J genes are TRBV25-1 and TRBJ1-3; 9 bases are shared with TRBD1. The CDR3 loop spans 14 amino acids. The germline V gene has CDR1 MGHDK and CDR2 SYGVNS. V shed 8 bases, J shed 4 bases, and the junction held 6 bases outside the gene matches. In DNA, the CDR3 is TGTGCCAGCGGAAGGACAGGGGTCGGAAACACCATATATTTT. This gives the protein CASGRTGVGNTIYF.

In its sample, this clonotype was seen many times. The V and J genes are TRBV10-3 and TRBJ2-3; possible D gene TRBD1, 5 bases. V was trimmed by 0 bases and J by 6 bases, leaving 16 bases between them. Germline V gives CDR1 ENHRY, CDR2 SYGVKD. This CDR3 is 16 amino acids long. The CDR3 region is CAISESGAPAPDTQYF. The CDR3 DNA reads as TGTGCCATCAGTGAGTCAGGGGCACCGGCGCCCGATACGCAGTATTTT.

J is TRBJ2-3 and V is TRBV7-9; 7 positions match TRBD1. J was trimmed by 3 bases and V by 7 bases; bases with no gene match: 7. The CDR3 length is 14 residues. Germline V gene data show CDR1 as SEHNR and CDR2 as FQNEAQ (reference sequence). This CDR3 reads CASNSRDSTDTQYF. CDR3 DNA: TGTGCCAGCAACTCCCGGGACAGTACAGATACGCAGTATTTT. Looking up the rest from reference TRBV7-9 and TRBJ2-3 gives the full variable domain: DTGVSQNPRHKITKRGQNVTFRCDPISEHNRLYWYRQTLGQGPEFLTYFQNEAQLEKSRLLSDRFSAERPKGSFSTLEIQRTEQGDSAMYLCASNSRDSTDTQYFGPGTRLTVL.

Many counts were recorded for this clonotype. V usage is TRBV5-1 and J usage is TRBJ2-1; possible D gene TRBD2, 6 bases. CDR1 is SGHRS and CDR2 is YFSETQ in the germline V gene. This CDR3 comprises 12 residues. V was cut by 3 bases and J by 8 bases, with 9 bases left in between. The CDR3 loop is CASSSGLYEQFF. The CDR3 DNA reads as TGCGCCAGCAGCTCGGGACTCTATGAGCAGTTCTTC.

There are a few counts of this clonotype. This sequence joins TRBV6-5 and TRBJ2-5, with TRBD2 identical over 13 bases. This CDR3 spans 15 amino acids. Losses at the gene ends were 3 bases for V and 3 bases for J; bases not matched to a gene: 1. The V gene's germline CDR1 is MNHEY and CDR2 SVGAGI. CDR3 residues: CASSYGLAGEETQYF. DNA for the CDR3: TGTGCCAGCAGTTATGGACTAGCGGGAGAAGAGACCCAGTACTTC.

On this clonotype: One end of the junction does not line up with germline, which may come from a read error. The chain has TRBV11-2 and TRBJ1-2; 9 nucleotides agree with TRBD1. The germline V gene has CDR1 SGHAT and CDR2 FQNNGV. The CDR3 contains 16 residues. The CDR3 sequence is CASSLDNRGQNYGCTF. The CDR3 coding sequence is TGTGCCAGCAGCTTAGACAACAGGGGGCAGAACTATGGCTGCACCTTC.

Comment on this clonotype: A much larger clone differs by one base, so this may be a read error. V is TRBV6-2 or TRBV6-3 and J is TRBJ2-1; possibly TRBD2 for D (5 bases). This CDR3 is 13 amino acids long. Looked up from germline, CDR1 is MNHEY and CDR2 is SVGEGT. Deletions cut 8 bases from V and 12 bases from J, with 20 bases between. The chain's CDR3 is CASGRRRVDGQFF. CDR3 coding DNA: TGTGCCAGCGGCCGGAGGCGGGTCGATGGGCAGTTCTTC.

This clonotype was counted a few times. This chain uses TRBV5-1 with TRBJ2-7; the match to TRBD1 covers 7 bases. The germline V gene encodes CDR1 SGHRS and CDR2 YFSETQ. The V gene end was trimmed by 4 bases and the J gene end by 2 bases; junction bases not matched to a gene: 9. The length of the CDR3 is 15 residues. CDR3 in DNA: TGCGCCAGCAGCGGCGCGACAGGGCGTGCCTACGAGCAGTACTTC. Its translation is CASSGATGRAYEQYF. Variable domain in full (rest from reference TRBV5-1 and TRBJ2-7): KAGVTQTPRYLIKTRGQQVTLSCSPISGHRSVSWYQQTPGQGLQFLFEYFSETQRNKGNFPGRFSGRQFSNSRSEMNVSTLELGDSALYLCASSGATGRAYEQYFGPGTRLTVT.

With respect to this clonotype: Without the conserved terminal phenylalanine or tryptophan, this CDR3 likely stems from a read error. The limits of the CDR3 on the DNA are not certain, so only TCRdb's listed CDR3 is given. The chain links TRBV6-6 to TRBJ2-5; TRBD2, the table's D call, was not compared with the DNA. Germline V CDR1 and CDR2: MNHNY, SVGAGI (reference sequence). With termini counted, the CDR3 has 14 amino acids. The CDR3: CATSQGGEQETLYL.

About this clonotype itself: A read error may account for a junction end that differs from germline. This chain joins TRBV11-1 and TRBJ2-1; D ambiguous. Per germline, CDR1 SGHAT and CDR2 FQDESV (reference sequence). This CDR3 is 13 amino acids long. The CDR3 region has the DNA TGTGCCAGCAGATTAGGCCGGGCAAATGAGCAGTTCTTC. Its translation: CASRLGRANEQFF.

This chain joins TRBV11-2 and TRBJ2-2; no clear D gene. V was trimmed by 9 bases and J by 1 base, leaving 15 bases between them. Germline V CDR1 and CDR2: SGHAT, FQNNGV. This CDR3 comprises 15 residues. CDR3 DNA: TGTGCCAGGACCTTAGTCTCGAAGAACACCGGGGAGCTGTTTTTT. Translating gives CARTLVSKNTGELFF. Together with reference TRBV11-2 and TRBJ2-2, the CDR3 gives the full variable domain: EAGVAQSPRYKIIEKRQSVAFWCNPISGHATLYWYQQILGQGPKLLIQFQNNGVVDDSQLPKDRFSAERLKGVDSTLKIQPAKLEDSAVYLCARTLVSKNTGELFFGEGSRLTVL.

Of note for this clonotype: One end of the junction does not line up with germline, which may come from a read error. The chain couples TRBV4-3 to TRBJ2-6; D could derive from TRBD1 or TRBD2 (5 bases each). Germline values: CDR1 LGHNA, CDR2 YSLEER. The CDR3 runs 17 residues. The CDR3 DNA follows: TGCGCCAGCAGCCAAGATGGGTCAGGGCACGGGGCCAACGTCCTGACCTTC. Translating it yields CASSQDGSGHGANVLTF.

This clonotype was detected a few times. The rearrangement uses TRBV5-1 and TRBJ2-1, with D perhaps matching TRBD1 (6 bases). V was trimmed by 0 bases and J by 3 bases, leaving 10 bases between them. Germline CDR1 and CDR2: SGHRS and YFSETQ. The CDR3 sequence is 15 residues long. The CDR3, as DNA: TGCGCCAGCAGCTTGGGGACAGTAGACTACAATGAGCAGTTCTTC. It encodes CASSLGTVDYNEQFF.

To note about this clonotype: A junction boundary mismatches the germline segment, possibly from a read error. The chain joins TRBV30 to TRBJ1-1, with unresolved D. In germline, CDR1 is GTSNPN, CDR2 SVGIG (reference sequence). This CDR3 spans 12 amino acids. CDR3 bases: TGTACCTGGAAGGACGGTAACACTGAAGCTTTCTTT. Protein product: CTWKDGNTEAFF.

A note on this clonotype: One end of the junction fails to match germline, which may point to a read error. J is TRBJ2-7 and V is TRBV11-2; D gene unclear. The CDR3 totals 17 residues. Per germline, CDR1 SGHAT and CDR2 FQNNGV. CDR3 region: CAISSIDGSRKRYEQYF. The CDR3 nucleotides read TGTGCCATCAGCTCGATAGACGGCTCACGCAAAAGATACGAGCAGTACTTC.

The chain couples TRBV5-1 to TRBJ2-3; 8 bases fit TRBD2. Germline assignment: CDR1 SGHRS and CDR2 YFSETQ. CDR3 size: 17 residues. Unmatched junction bases numbered 14, after V lost 2 bases and J lost 6 bases. The DNA for the CDR3 is TGCGCCAGCAGCTTCGGGAGGGCCGGCCCCGAGCGGGATACGCAGTATTTT. Protein: CASSFGRAGPERDTQYF.

V and J are TRBV10-1 and TRBJ2-3; no clear D. This CDR3 contains 13 residues. With 5 bases removed from V and 8 bases from J, the gap between germline ends came to 14 bases. Germline CDR1 and CDR2: WNHNN and SYGVQD (reference sequence). In DNA form, the CDR3 reads TGCGCCAGCAGTACCACCCAGTGGAGTACGCAGTATTTT. Protein: CASSTTQWSTQYF.

The chain is built from TRBV6-5 and TRBJ2-2, with a possible D match to TRBD1 (5 bases). The CDR3 contains 17 residues. Germline CDR1 is MNHEY and CDR2 is SVGAGI. V was clipped by 5 bases and J by 6 bases, with 22 bases between them. The CDR3 region is CASSLAISIGQSGELFF. The CDR3 nucleotides are TGTGCCAGCAGTCTCGCTATTTCGATCGGACAATCCGGGGAGCTGTTTTTT.

The table lists this clonotype with a few counts. A much more abundant neighbour one base away suggests this may be a read error. The chain uses TRBV10-3 and TRBJ2-1, with D tentatively TRBD1 or TRBD2 (5 bases each). CDR3 length equals 15 residues. Germline CDR1 ENHRY, CDR2 SYGVKD. Trimming took off 2 bases at V and 2 bases at J, with 10 bases between the two ends. CDR3 DNA: TGTGCCATCAGTGAGCCAACGGGACCCTACAATGAGCAGTTCTTC. Its protein product is CAISEPTGPYNEQFF.

To note about this clonotype: The junction does not match germline at one end; this may be a read error. The chain employs TRBV11-3 and TRBJ2-7; TRBD2 aligns across 12 bases. The CDR3 is made up of 18 amino acids. CDR1 and CDR2 (germline): SGHNT, YENEEA. DNA of the CDR3: TGTGCCAGCAGCTGGCGGAGGAGTAGAGGACTAGCGGGGTACGAGCAGCACTTC. As protein: CASSWRRSRGLAGYEQHF.

A remark on this clonotype: The germline gene is not matched at one end of the junction; a read error may be the cause. The CDR3 here is CTSSLSGPLTGEQYF. For the CDR3, the DNA is TGTACCAGCAGTTTATCCGGACCCCTCACGGGGGAGCAGTACTTC. V is TRBV28 and J is TRBJ2-7, with a tentative D call TRBD2 (5 bases). The CDR3 loop spans 15 amino acids. Germline CDR1 is MDHEN and CDR2 is SYDVKM.

The chain employs TRBV6-5 and TRBJ1-3; D may be TRBD1 (5 bases). Germline assignment: CDR1 MNHEY and CDR2 SVGAGI. V was shortened by 8 bases and J by 4 bases, with 9 bases between the two germline ends. The CDR3 consists of 12 residues. For the CDR3, the DNA is TGTGCCAGCCAGGACAAAGGAAACACCATATATTTT. It translates to CASQDKGNTIYF.

This clonotype was picked up a small number of times. A much larger clone lies a single base off, so this may be a read error. This chain links TRBV29-1 with TRBJ1-2; D possibly corresponds to TRBD1 (6 bases). V was cut by 7 bases and J by 4 bases, with 13 bases left in between. Germline lookup yields CDR1 SQVTM and CDR2 ANQGSEA. The CDR3 is 12 residues long. The DNA for the CDR3 is TGCAGCGCTGGAGGGACATCCTATGGCTACACCTTC. This sequence encodes CSAGGTSYGYTF.